This TCR beta chain is from a study of blood T cell repertoires in COVID-19. Study details: T cells, B-cell-depleted T cells, or PBMCs supplied cDNA or gDNA.

CDR3 length: 16 residues. Trimming at V came to 5 bases and at J to 4 bases, leaving 10 bases not matched to a gene. Germline V lookup: CDR1 SGHVS, CDR2 FQNEAQ. Per the original data handling: Amplification with reference gene primers provided the estimates of nucleated cell counts. Sequenced by immunoSEQ multiplex PCR; TCRdb stores in-frame clones only, minus some. V and J calls and clone size are copied from that table; D and trimming were computed from the DNA. The sample holds about 160,000 clones; around 84% are singletons and the top ten take around 7%. Which cohort a participant joined came from the clinical history participants gave. Recovered status applied to Cohort 3 donors who had two consecutive negative PCRs. It also applied to those with clearance or with symptom resolution.

The TCR sequence derives from a man aged 45-65 years who had recovered from COVID-19. The sample was PBMCs or T cells enriched from blood (not recorded which). The V and J genes are TRBV7-8 and TRBJ2-1; 8 bases are shared with TRBD1. CDR3 region: CASSQQGDASYNEQFF. Written as DNA, the CDR3 is TGTGCCAGCAGCCAACAGGGGGACGCATCGTACAATGAGCAGTTCTTC.